This TCR beta chain is from a study of early T cells in non-severe SARS-CoV-2 infection. This CDR3 spans 14 amino acids. V shed 4 bases and J shed 5 bases, with 15 bases lying between them. The germline CDR1 and CDR2 sequences are LGHDT and YNNKEL (reference sequence). TCRdb independently ran MiXCR on the 5' RACE reads; one entry per CDR3 protein. The sample records fewer than 75,000 distinct CDR3 sequences, 20% to 25% being singletons. This clonotype originated in an adult who was a healthcare worker with PCR-confirmed SARS-CoV-2 infection or an uninfected control (not recorded which). The chain carries TRBV3-1 and TRBJ2-7; D may be TRBD1 or TRBD2 (6 bases each). The sequences come from whole blood, collected at baseline. The CDR3 region is CASSPHGGDNEQYF. For the CDR3, the DNA is TGTGCCAGCAGCCCACATGGCGGGGACAACGAGCAGTACTTC.